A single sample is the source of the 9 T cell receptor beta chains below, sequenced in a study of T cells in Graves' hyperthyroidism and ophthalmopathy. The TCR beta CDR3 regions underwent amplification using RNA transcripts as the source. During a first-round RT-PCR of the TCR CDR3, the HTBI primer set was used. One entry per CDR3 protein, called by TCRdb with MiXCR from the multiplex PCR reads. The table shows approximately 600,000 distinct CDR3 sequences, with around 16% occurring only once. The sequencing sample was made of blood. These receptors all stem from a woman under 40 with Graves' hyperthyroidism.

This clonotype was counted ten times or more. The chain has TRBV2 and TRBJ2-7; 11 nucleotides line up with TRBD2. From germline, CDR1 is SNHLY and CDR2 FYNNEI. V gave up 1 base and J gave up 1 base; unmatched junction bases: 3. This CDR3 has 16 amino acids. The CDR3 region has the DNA TGTGCCAGCAGTGAAGGACTAGCGGGGCGGTCCTACGAGCAGTACTTC. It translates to CASSEGLAGRSYEQYF.

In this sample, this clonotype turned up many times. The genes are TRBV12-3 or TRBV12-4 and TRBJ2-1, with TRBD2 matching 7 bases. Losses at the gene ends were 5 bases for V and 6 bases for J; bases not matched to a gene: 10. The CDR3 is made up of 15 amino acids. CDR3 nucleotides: TGTGCCAGCAGTCCCCTCTGGAGGGAGGGCAATGAGCAGTTCTTC. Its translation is CASSPLWREGNEQFF.

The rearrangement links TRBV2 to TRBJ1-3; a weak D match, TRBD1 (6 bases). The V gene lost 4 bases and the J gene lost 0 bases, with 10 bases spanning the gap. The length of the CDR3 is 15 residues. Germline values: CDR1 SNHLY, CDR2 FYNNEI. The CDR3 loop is CASSAGQNSGNTIYF. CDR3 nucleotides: TGTGCCAGCAGTGCAGGACAGAACTCTGGAAACACCATATATTTT.

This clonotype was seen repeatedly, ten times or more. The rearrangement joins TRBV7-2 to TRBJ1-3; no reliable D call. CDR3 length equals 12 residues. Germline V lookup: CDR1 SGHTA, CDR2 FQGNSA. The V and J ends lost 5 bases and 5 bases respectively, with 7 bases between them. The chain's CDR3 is CASSNDRNTIYF. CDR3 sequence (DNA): TGTGCCAGCAGCAACGACCGAAACACCATATATTTT.

The CDR3 spells CASTTTNEKLFF. The CDR3 DNA reads TGTGCCAGCACAACAACTAATGAAAAACTGTTTTTT. V is TRBV28 and J is TRBJ1-4; the D is unclear. Per the germline V gene, CDR1 is MDHEN and CDR2 is SYDVKM. The CDR3 is made up of 12 amino acids. The V end was cut by 7 bases, the J end by 0 bases, with 3 bases between. Variable domain in full (rest from reference TRBV28 and TRBJ1-4): DVKVTQSSRYLVKRTGEKVFLECVQDMDHENMFWYRQDPGLGLRLIYFSYDVKMKEKGDIPEGYSVSREKKERFSLILESASTNQTSMYLCASTTTNEKLFFGSGTQLSVL.

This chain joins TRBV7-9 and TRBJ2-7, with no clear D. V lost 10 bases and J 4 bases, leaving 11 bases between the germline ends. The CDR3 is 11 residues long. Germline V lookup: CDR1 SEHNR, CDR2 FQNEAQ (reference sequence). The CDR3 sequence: CATATSYEQYF. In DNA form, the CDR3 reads TGTGCCACCGCCACCAGTTACGAGCAGTACTTC.

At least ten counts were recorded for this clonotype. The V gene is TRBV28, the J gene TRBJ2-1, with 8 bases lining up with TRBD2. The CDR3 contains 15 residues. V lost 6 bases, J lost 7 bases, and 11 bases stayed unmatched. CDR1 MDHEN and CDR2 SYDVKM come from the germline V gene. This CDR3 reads CASSPPGTSRNEQFF. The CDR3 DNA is TGTGCCAGCAGCCCTCCCGGGACTAGTCGTAATGAGCAGTTCTTC. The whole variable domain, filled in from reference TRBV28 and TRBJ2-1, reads DVKVTQSSRYLVKRTGEKVFLECVQDMDHENMFWYRQDPGLGLRLIYFSYDVKMKEKGDIPEGYSVSREKKERFSLILESASTNQTSMYLCASSPPGTSRNEQFFGPGTRLTVL.

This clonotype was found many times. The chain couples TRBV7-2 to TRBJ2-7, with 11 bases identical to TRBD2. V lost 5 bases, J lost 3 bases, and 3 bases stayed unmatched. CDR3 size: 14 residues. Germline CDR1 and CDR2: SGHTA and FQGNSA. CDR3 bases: TGTGCCAGCAGCACCGGGACTAGCGGCTACGAGCAGTACTTC. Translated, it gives CASSTGTSGYEQYF.

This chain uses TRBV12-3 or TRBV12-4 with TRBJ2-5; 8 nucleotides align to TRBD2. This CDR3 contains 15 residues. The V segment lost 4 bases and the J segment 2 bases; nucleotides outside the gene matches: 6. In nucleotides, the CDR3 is TGTGCCAGCAGTTATCCCGGGGGGGATCAAGAGACCCAGTACTTC. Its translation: CASSYPGGDQETQYF.